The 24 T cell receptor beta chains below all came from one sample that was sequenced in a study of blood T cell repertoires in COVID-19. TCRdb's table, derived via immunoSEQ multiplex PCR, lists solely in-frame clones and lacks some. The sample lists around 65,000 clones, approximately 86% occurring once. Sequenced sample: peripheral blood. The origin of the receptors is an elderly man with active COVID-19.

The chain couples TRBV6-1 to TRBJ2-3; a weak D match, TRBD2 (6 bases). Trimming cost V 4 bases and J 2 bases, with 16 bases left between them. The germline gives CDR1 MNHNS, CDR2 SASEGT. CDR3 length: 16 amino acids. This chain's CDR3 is CASSGLGGGFTDTQYF. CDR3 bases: TGTGCCAGCAGTGGGCTGGGGGGAGGCTTCACAGATACGCAGTATTTT.

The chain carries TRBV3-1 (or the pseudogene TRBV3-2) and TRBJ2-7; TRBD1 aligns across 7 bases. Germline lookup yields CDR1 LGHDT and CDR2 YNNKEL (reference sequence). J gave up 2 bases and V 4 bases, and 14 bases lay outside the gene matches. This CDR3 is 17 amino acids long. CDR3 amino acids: CASSRSGAWDRTYEQYF. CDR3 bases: TGTGCCAGCAGCCGCTCAGGGGCGTGGGACAGAACCTACGAGCAGTACTTC.

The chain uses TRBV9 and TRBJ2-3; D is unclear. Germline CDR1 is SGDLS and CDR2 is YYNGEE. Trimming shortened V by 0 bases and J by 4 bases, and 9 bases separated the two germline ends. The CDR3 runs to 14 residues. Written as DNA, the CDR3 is TGTGCCAGCAGCGTAGGGAGTCAAGCAGATACGCAGTATTTT. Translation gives CASSVGSQADTQYF. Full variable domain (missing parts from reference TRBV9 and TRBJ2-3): DSGVTQTPKHLITATGQRVTLRCSPRSGDLSVYWYQQSLDQGLQFLIQYYNGEERAKGNILERFSAQQFPDLHSELNLSSLELGDSALYFCASSVGSQADTQYFGPGTRLTVL.

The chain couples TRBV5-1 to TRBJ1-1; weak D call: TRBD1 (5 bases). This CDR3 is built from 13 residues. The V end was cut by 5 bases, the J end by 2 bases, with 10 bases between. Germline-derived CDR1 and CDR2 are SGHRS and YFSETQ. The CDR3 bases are TGCGCCAGCAGTAGGGACTTTAACACTGAAGCTTTCTTT. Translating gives CASSRDFNTEAFF.

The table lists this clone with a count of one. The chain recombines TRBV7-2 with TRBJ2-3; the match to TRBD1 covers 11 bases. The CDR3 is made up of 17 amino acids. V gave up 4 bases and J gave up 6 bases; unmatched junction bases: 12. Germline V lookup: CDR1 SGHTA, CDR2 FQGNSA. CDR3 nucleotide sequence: TGTGCCAGCAGCTGGCGCAGGGGACAGGGGGTTTGGGATACGCAGTATTTT. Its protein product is CASSWRRGQGVWDTQYF.

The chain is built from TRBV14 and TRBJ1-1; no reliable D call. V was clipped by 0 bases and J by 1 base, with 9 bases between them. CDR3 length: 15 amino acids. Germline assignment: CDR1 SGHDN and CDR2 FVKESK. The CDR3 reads CASSQERRRNTEAFF. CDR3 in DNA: TGTGCCAGCAGCCAAGAAAGGAGAAGGAACACTGAAGCTTTCTTT.

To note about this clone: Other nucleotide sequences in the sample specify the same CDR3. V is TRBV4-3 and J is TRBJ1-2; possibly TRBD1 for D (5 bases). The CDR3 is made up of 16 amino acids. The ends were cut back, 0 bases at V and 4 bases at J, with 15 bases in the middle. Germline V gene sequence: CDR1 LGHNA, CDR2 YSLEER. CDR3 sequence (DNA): TGCGCCAGCAGCCAAGATTGGCCACAGGTGGTCTATGGCTACACCTTC. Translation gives CASSQDWPQVVYGYTF.

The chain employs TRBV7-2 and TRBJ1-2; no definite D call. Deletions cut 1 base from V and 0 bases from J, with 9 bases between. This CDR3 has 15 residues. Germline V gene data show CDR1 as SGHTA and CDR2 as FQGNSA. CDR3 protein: CASSLVGTTNYGYTF. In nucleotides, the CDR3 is TGTGCCAGCAGCTTAGTAGGTACTACTAACTATGGCTACACCTTC.

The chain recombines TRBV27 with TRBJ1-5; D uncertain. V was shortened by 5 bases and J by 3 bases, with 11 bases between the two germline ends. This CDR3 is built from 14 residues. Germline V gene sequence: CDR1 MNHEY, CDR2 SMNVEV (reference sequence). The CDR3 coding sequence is TGTGCCAGCAGTGCCCGGTTGCACAATCAGCCCCAGCATTTT. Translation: CASSARLHNQPQHF.

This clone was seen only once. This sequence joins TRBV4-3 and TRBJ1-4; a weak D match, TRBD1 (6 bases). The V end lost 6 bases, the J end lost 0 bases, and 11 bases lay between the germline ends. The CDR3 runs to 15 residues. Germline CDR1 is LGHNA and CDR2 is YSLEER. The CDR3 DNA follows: TGCGCCAGCAGTCACGGGACATCAACTAATGAAAAACTGTTTTTT. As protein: CASSHGTSTNEKLFF.

The CDR3 reads CASSPRSRGQGGEKLFF. The DNA for the CDR3 is TGTGCCAGCTCACCAAGGAGCCGCGGACAGGGAGGTGAAAAACTGTTTTTT. The chain employs TRBV18 and TRBJ1-4; the match to TRBD1 covers 8 bases. The CDR3 is made up of 17 amino acids. V shed 2 bases, J shed 7 bases, and the junction held 12 bases outside the gene matches. Looked up from germline, CDR1 is KGHSH and CDR2 is LQKENI.

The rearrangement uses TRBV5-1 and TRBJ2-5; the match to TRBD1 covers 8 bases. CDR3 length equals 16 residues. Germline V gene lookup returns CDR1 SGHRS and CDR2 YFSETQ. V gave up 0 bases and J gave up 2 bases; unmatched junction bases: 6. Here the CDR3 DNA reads TGCGCCAGCAGCTTGGCTACAGGGGGAAGGCAAGAGACCCAGTACTTC. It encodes CASSLATGGRQETQYF.

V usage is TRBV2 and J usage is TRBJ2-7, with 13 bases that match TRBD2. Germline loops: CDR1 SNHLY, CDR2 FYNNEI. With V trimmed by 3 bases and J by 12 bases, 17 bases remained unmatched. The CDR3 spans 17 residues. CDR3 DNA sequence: TGTGCCAGCAGTGATCCTGGGACTAGCGGGAATATCATACGGCTGTACTTC. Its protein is CASSDPGTSGNIIRLYF.

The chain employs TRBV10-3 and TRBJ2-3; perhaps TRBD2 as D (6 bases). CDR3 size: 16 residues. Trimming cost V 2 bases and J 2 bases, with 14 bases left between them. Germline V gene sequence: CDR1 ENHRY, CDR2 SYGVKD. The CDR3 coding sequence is TGTGCCATCAGTGAGCCGGGACGGGGGAACACAGATACGCAGTATTTT. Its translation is CAISEPGRGNTDTQYF.

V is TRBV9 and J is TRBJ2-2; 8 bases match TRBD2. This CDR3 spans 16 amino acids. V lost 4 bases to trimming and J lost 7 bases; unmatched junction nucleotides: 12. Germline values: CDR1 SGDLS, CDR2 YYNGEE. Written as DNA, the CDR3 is TGTGCCAGCAGCCCCCAGGTCGGGAGGGAGGTCGGGGAGCTGTTTTTT. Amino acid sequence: CASSPQVGREVGELFF.

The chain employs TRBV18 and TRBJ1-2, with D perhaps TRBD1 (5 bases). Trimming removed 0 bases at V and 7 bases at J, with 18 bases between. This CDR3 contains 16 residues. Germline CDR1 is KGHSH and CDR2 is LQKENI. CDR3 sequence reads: CASSPPGLRRESGYTF. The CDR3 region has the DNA TGTGCCAGCTCACCACCGGGGCTCCGGAGGGAAAGTGGCTACACCTTC.

CDR3 DNA: TGTGCCAGTAGTATTGGGTTGCTAGCAGCAGATACGCAGTATTTT. This codes for CASSIGLLAADTQYF. The chain uses TRBV19 and TRBJ2-3; D is perhaps TRBD2 (5 bases). Germline assignment: CDR1 LNHDA and CDR2 SQIVND (reference sequence). The CDR3 consists of 15 residues. V was cut by 3 bases and J by 4 bases, with 14 bases left in between.

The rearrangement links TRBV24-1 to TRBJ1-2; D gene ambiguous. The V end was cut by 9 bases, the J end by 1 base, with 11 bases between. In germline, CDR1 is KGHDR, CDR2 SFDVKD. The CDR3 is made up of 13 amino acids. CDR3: CATSRTNNYGYTF. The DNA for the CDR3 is TGTGCCACCTCGCGGACTAATAACTATGGCTACACCTTC.

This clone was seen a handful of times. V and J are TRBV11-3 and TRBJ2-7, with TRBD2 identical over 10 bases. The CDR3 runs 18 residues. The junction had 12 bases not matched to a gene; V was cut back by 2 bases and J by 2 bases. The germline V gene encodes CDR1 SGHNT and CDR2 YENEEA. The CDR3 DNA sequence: TGTGCCAGCAGCTTAAGTCTAGCGGGAGACGCTTCGACCTACGAGCAGTACTTC. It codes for CASSLSLAGDASTYEQYF.

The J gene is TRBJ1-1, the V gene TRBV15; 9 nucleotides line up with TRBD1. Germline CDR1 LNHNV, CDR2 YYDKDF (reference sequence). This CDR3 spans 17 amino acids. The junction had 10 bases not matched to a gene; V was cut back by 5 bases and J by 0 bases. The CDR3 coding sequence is TGTGCCACCAGCCGGAGGGGACAGGGACTTTTGAACACTGAAGCTTTCTTT. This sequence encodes CATSRRGQGLLNTEAFF.

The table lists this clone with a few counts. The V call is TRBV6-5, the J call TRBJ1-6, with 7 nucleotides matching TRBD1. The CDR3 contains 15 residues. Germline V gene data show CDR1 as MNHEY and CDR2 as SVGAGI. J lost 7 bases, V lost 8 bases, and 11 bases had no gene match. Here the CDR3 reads CASWATGAQNSPLHF. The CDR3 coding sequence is TGTGCCAGCTGGGCAACAGGGGCACAGAATTCACCCCTCCACTTT.

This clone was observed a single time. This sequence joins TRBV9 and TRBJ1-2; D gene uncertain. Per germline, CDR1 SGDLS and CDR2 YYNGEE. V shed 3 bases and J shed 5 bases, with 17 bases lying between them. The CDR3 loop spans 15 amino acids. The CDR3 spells CASSGTPGGGYGYTF. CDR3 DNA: TGTGCCAGCAGCGGCACCCCAGGAGGAGGATATGGCTACACCTTC.

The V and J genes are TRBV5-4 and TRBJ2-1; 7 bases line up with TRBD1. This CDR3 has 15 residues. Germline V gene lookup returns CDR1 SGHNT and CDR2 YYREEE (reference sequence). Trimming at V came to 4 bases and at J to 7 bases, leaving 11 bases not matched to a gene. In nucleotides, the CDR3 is TGTGCCAGCAGCCCATCGACAGGGTCGGGGAATGAGCAGTTCTTC. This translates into CASSPSTGSGNEQFF.

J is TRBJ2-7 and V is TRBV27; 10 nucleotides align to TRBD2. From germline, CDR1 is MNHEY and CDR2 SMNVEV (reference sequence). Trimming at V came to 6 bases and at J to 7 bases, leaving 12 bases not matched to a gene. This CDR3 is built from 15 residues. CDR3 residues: CASSPWAVAGGEQYF. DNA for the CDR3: TGTGCCAGCAGCCCTTGGGCGGTAGCGGGAGGTGAGCAGTACTTC.